The T cell receptor (beta chain) under discussion was sequenced for a study of shared clonotypes between healthy human individuals. There were no recent acute infections or vaccinations among the donors, who were healthy HIV-negative adults. Genomic DNA of unsorted samples came from roughly 90 million PBMCs. For each subset, genomic DNA was distributed in equal portions over several immunoSEQ plates. Here immunoSEQ multiplex PCR was the method, and the copy in TCRdb shows in-frame clones only, minus some. The sample shows more than 450,000 clones, 79% of them seen only once. The CDR3 is 19 amino acids. V lost 2 bases and J lost 3; bases outside the gene matches: 15. From germline, CDR1 is LGHNA and CDR2 YSLEER.

The sequence came from a woman between 40 and 50 years old in good health. Some clones in this sample may be carry-over from other donors' samples. Source material: PBMCs. J is TRBJ1-4 and V is TRBV4-3; 7 positions match TRBD1. The CDR3 loop reads CASSQILGQVFIANEKLFF. The CDR3 coding sequence is TGCGCCAGCAGCCAAATCCTCGGACAGGTTTTTATTGCTAATGAAAAACTGTTTTTT.